This T cell receptor beta chain was identified during a study of STAT5B mutations in CD4+ large granular lymphocyte leukemia (dated by TCRdb to the early 2020s). The study in broad terms: Among healthy controls, the CDR3 'QG' motif was associated with a particular HLA allele. The study compared the TCRbeta repertoires of patients with CD4+ T-cell large granular lymphocyte leukemia against those of healthy blood donors. Flow cytometry on FACSCanto II or FACSVerse showed that the purified fractions were more than 95% pure among lymphocytes. Overall results and qualifications from the work: Greater clonality appeared to be present in CD4-sorted patient repertoires than in healthy CD4+ repertoires, and the difference was retained after the putative leukemic clones were removed. Enrichment of TRBV06-family usage was observed among the top patient clones (8/27) relative to healthy controls (2/35). The data were not HLA-matched, and the relatively small sample size could explain the higher clonality seen in CD4+ compared with CD8+ T-LGLL. The main leukemic clonotypes were found to be private to each patient, although about 25% of the main leukemic clonotypes were detected at low frequency in the non-leukemic repertoires of other patients.

The immunoSEQ assay at survey resolution was applied to genomic DNA for sequencing of TCRbeta rearrangements. On the study's bioinformatics: In the TCR sequencing data, the smallest productive clonotype frequency that could be detected was 2.59 x 10-5. Only productive TCRbeta rearrangements, defined as complete and in-frame sequences, were included in the analyses. Clonality for each sample was calculated as Simpson clonality in the immunoSEQ Analyzer version 3.0. Clones were grouped by frequency into very rare, small, medium, large (1-20%) or hyperexpanded (>20%) categories. Generation probabilities were estimated with OLGA 1.2.3, V-gene circos plots were made with VDJtools, specificities were looked up in VDJdb, and CDR3 motifs were identified with GLIPH. The source is immuneACCESS, and TCRdb retained only in-frame sequences with V and J called. Part of the clones is not carried over; for the studies checked, unresolved V genes explain less than half of this, and the remainder is unexplained. Clonal size and the V and J genes are those of that table, whereas D and trimming came from the DNA. In all, the sample holds some 34,000 clones, and around 80% of those were seen once. The ten top clones hold roughly 7.1% of the sample.

V and J are trimmed by 3 bases and 7 bases, and the gene matches miss 15 bases of the junction. The CDR3 goes from the cysteine to the phenylalanine over 17 residues. The only DNA kept is the CDR3, 51 bases in frame from the first base. For CDR1 and CDR2, the germline V gene (reference sequence) lists LNHDA and SQIVND. The healthy control group was made up of some 38 blood donors, and the Finnish Red Cross blood service supplied their buffy coats. All TCR-sequenced material derived from peripheral blood: patient blood samples and healthy donor buffy coats. Peripheral blood mononuclear cells were isolated by Ficoll-Hypaque gradient centrifugation. Magnetic purification was used to isolate CD4+ cells from the buffy coats of the healthy controls. Genomic DNA was extracted using the Gentra Puregene Cell and Tissue kit, and a Qubit 2.0 fluorometer was used to quantify it. On this clone itself: Its specific antigen is unknown. No base quality values were provided; no much bigger clone lies one nucleotide off.

The material sequenced was CD4+ T cells from blood buffy coats. This sequence originates from a human donor in good health. The rearrangement combines TRBV19 with TRBJ1-2, with 9 bases matching TRBD1. The CDR3 protein sequence reads: CASSISETLGQGSGYTF. The base sequence is TGTGCCAGTAGTATCTCAGAAACCCTGGGACAGGGAAGTGGCTACACCTTC.